A single sample is the source of the 26 T cell receptor beta chains below, sequenced in a study of beta chain features in type 1 diabetes. The whole isolated RNA underwent reverse transcription, so sequencing captured expressed TCRB transcripts. Using immunoSEQ multiplex PCR, the repertoire was profiled, and TCRdb retains in-frame clones only, with some absent. The sample includes some 240,000 clones, about a tenth of them seen just once. The sequenced sample was central memory CD4+ T cells from blood. The source of these receptors is a man aged 18 to 30 in good health.

This clone was picked up a small number of times. This chain connects TRBV5-6 to TRBJ2-1; 10 bases fit TRBD1. The CDR3 consists of 16 residues. The germline V gene has CDR1 SGHDT and CDR2 YYEEEE. J lost 8 bases, V lost 0 bases, and 8 bases had no gene match. The CDR3 here is CASSLELTGGWDEQFF. CDR3 DNA sequence: TGTGCCAGCAGCTTGGAACTGACAGGGGGCTGGGATGAGCAGTTCTTC.

This clone occurred a few times. Its ends do not fully match the called genes, so a read error is possible. In the same sample, other DNA sequences code for this CDR3. The CDR3 sequence is CASSLGDEGQQFF. The DNA for the CDR3 is TGCGCTAGCAGCTTAGGGGACGAGGGTCAGCAGTTCTTC. V usage is TRBV7-7 and J usage is TRBJ2-1; TRBD1 or TRBD2 may be the D gene (5 bases each). Germline lookup yields CDR1 SSHAT and CDR2 FNYEAQ (reference sequence). The CDR3 totals 13 residues.

The chain joins TRBV10-3 to TRBJ2-7; D not certain. Germline-derived CDR1 and CDR2 are ENHRY and SYGVKD. CDR3 size: 12 residues. Trimming stripped 4 bases from V and 6 bases from J, with 10 bases between. In nucleotides, the CDR3 is TGTGCCATCAGTGTAATCGGTGCCGAGCAGTACTTC. Translating gives CAISVIGAEQYF.

The gene calls are TRBV10-1 and TRBJ2-3; D ambiguous. Germline-derived CDR1 and CDR2 are WNHNN and SYGVQD (reference sequence). This CDR3 contains 13 residues. V was clipped by 6 bases and J by 3 bases, with 10 bases between them. Written as DNA, the CDR3 is TGCGCCAGCAGGGATGCTGTAACAGATACGCAGTATTTT. This translates into CASRDAVTDTQYF.

This clone showed up just a few times. This rearrangement joins TRBV30 to TRBJ2-1; unclear D gene. The CDR3 length is 12 residues. Germline-derived CDR1 and CDR2 are GTSNPN and SVGIG (reference sequence). V shed 0 bases and J shed 3 bases, with 3 bases lying between them. CDR3 protein: CAWSVNYNEQFF. CDR3 DNA sequence: TGTGCCTGGAGTGTCAACTACAATGAGCAGTTCTTC.

The chain links TRBV9 to TRBJ2-1, with 10 bases that match TRBD1. The length of the CDR3 is 18 residues. Looked up from germline, CDR1 is SGDLS and CDR2 is YYNGEE. With V trimmed by 5 bases and J by 8 bases, 19 bases remained unmatched. The CDR3 DNA sequence: TGTGCCAGCAGTCGTACCCTCGCCAAGGGACAGGGGAGCGATGAGCAGTTCTTC. This gives the protein CASSRTLAKGQGSDEQFF.

The V gene is TRBV6-6, the J gene TRBJ2-3, with TRBD2 as a possible D gene (6 bases). The germline V gene encodes CDR1 MNHNY and CDR2 SVGAGI (reference sequence). V was clipped by 4 bases and J by 3 bases, with 17 bases between them. This CDR3 contains 16 residues. The CDR3 coding sequence is TGTGCCAGCAGTTCGGATGGAGGGTGGTGGACAGATACGCAGTATTTT. Translating it yields CASSSDGGWWTDTQYF.

Regarding this clone: Other DNA sequences from this sample encode an identical CDR3 as well. The chain is built from TRBV4-2 and TRBJ2-1, with D unresolved. Trimming stripped 0 bases from V and 0 bases from J, with 6 bases between. The CDR3 has 15 amino acids. Per the germline V gene, CDR1 is LGHNA and CDR2 is YNFKEQ. The CDR3 sequence is CASSQEGSSYNEQFF. The CDR3 DNA reads TGTGCCAGCAGCCAAGAGGGAAGCTCCTACAATGAGCAGTTCTTC.

This chain uses TRBV30 with TRBJ2-2; TRBD2 aligns across 8 bases. The ends lost 0 bases at V and 1 base at J; junction bases unmatched: 1. The CDR3 is made up of 15 amino acids. The germline CDR1 and CDR2 sequences are GTSNPN and SVGIG (reference sequence). The CDR3 DNA reads as TGTGCCTGGAGTGTAAGCGGGGGGAACACCGGGGAGCTGTTTTTT. Its translation is CAWSVSGGNTGELFF.

This rearrangement joins TRBV25-1 to TRBJ1-1, with 9 bases that match TRBD1. The V and J ends lost 4 bases and 10 bases, in that order; junction bases with no gene match: 1. This CDR3 is 11 amino acids long. Germline CDR1 is MGHDK and CDR2 is SYGVNS. The CDR3 spells CASSAGQGAFF. The CDR3, as DNA: TGTGCCAGCAGTGCGGGACAGGGAGCTTTCTTT.

V gene TRBV7-2 combines with J gene TRBJ1-1; no clear D. The V end lost 2 bases, the J end lost 4 bases, and 8 bases lay between the germline ends. The CDR3 is 13 residues long. Germline V gives CDR1 SGHTA, CDR2 FQGNSA. The CDR3 is CASSLNGGTEAFF. CDR3 nucleotides: TGTGCCAGCAGCTTAAACGGCGGCACTGAAGCTTTCTTT.

The chain employs TRBV9 and TRBJ2-5; perhaps TRBD1 as D (7 bases). Trimming took 0 bases from V and 7 from J, leaving 16 bases between them. This CDR3 has 15 amino acids. The V gene's germline CDR1 is SGDLS and CDR2 YYNGEE. In DNA, the CDR3 is TGTGCCAGCAGCGTAGCTGGGCAGGGGGGTGCGACCCAGTACTTC. Translating it yields CASSVAGQGGATQYF.

The chain uses TRBV29-1 and TRBJ1-2; no clear D gene. V shed 2 bases and J shed 4 bases, with 17 bases lying between them. The CDR3 is 15 amino acids. Germline V lookup: CDR1 SQVTM, CDR2 ANQGSEA. CDR3 DNA sequence: TGCAGCGTTGAATCTCCGACGGGAGGGCCCTATGGCTACACCTTC. This encodes CSVESPTGGPYGYTF.

Only a few counts were recorded for this clone. V usage is TRBV19 and J usage is TRBJ2-3; D is unclear. CDR3 length equals 12 residues. Germline CDR1 and CDR2: LNHDA and SQIVND (reference sequence). Trimming cost V 5 bases and J 0 bases, with 3 bases left between them. For the CDR3, the DNA is TGTGCCAGTAGTCCCAGCACAGATACGCAGTATTTT. It specifies CASSPSTDTQYF.

V is TRBV7-7 and J is TRBJ2-5, with TRBD2 as a possible D gene (5 bases). Trimming took 4 bases from V and 2 from J, leaving 8 bases between them. Germline-derived CDR1 and CDR2 are SSHAT and FNYEAQ (reference sequence). This CDR3 is 13 amino acids long. CDR3 sequence: CASSSDWQETQYF. The CDR3 coding sequence is TGTGCCAGCAGCTCGGACTGGCAAGAGACCCAGTACTTC.

This clone was picked up a small number of times. The chain links TRBV6-5 to TRBJ2-1; 10 bases fit TRBD1. The CDR3 contains 15 residues. The J segment lost 3 bases and the V segment lost 6 bases, leaving 5 bases of the junction unmatched. Germline values: CDR1 MNHEY, CDR2 SVGAGI. CDR3 amino acids: CASSRDRGLYNEQFF. For the CDR3, the DNA is TGTGCCAGCAGCCGCGACAGGGGGCTCTACAATGAGCAGTTCTTC.

This chain uses TRBV30 with TRBJ2-2, with D possibly TRBD2 on 6 matching bases. V shed 4 bases and J shed 4 bases, with 16 bases lying between them. The length of the CDR3 is 15 residues. CDR1 is GTSNPN and CDR2 is SVGIG in the germline V gene (reference sequence). CDR3 DNA sequence: TGTGCCTGGAACGCGGGACTGCCAGTCACCGGGGAGCTGTTTTTT. Translating gives CAWNAGLPVTGELFF.

This clone came up a few times. The chain has TRBV30 and TRBJ1-5, with a tentative D call TRBD1 (6 bases). Trimming removed 1 base from V and 4 bases from J, with 14 bases in between. Germline values: CDR1 GTSNPN, CDR2 SVGIG (reference sequence). The CDR3 is 15 residues long. The CDR3 is CAWSGGHTRNQPQHF. CDR3 DNA sequence: TGTGCCTGGAGTGGGGGACACACGCGAAATCAGCCCCAGCATTTT.

The rearrangement uses TRBV9 and TRBJ2-3; 12 nucleotides line up with TRBD2. This CDR3 has 17 amino acids. Trimming at V came to 2 bases and at J to 2 bases, leaving 6 bases not matched to a gene. Germline lookup yields CDR1 SGDLS and CDR2 YYNGEE. Written as DNA, the CDR3 is TGTGCCAGCAGCGTGTCTAGCGGGAGGGGGAACACAGATACGCAGTATTTT. Translation gives CASSVSSGRGNTDTQYF.

The chain has TRBV7-3 and TRBJ2-5; 7 positions agree with TRBD1. Germline loops: CDR1 SGHTA, CDR2 FQGTGA. V gave up 1 base and J gave up 7 bases; unmatched junction bases: 6. This CDR3 has 14 residues. The CDR3 loop reads CASSLKRQGTTQYF. The CDR3 DNA reads TGTGCCAGCAGCTTAAAGCGACAGGGTACGACCCAGTACTTC.

This clone was seen more than once but under ten times. The CDR3: CATRTEMNTEAFF. The CDR3 DNA reads as TGTGCCACCCGGACGGAGATGAACACTGAAGCTTTCTTT. J is TRBJ1-1 and V is TRBV25-1; D is unresolved. The CDR3 covers 13 residues. Deletions cut 10 bases from V and 0 bases from J, with 12 bases between. CDR1 MGHDK and CDR2 SYGVNS come from the germline V gene.

This clone was counted a few times. The chain uses TRBV10-3 and TRBJ2-3, with TRBD1 matching 7 bases. V lost 5 bases and J lost 1; bases outside the gene matches: 3. Germline values: CDR1 ENHRY, CDR2 SYGVKD. The CDR3 covers 14 residues. The CDR3 loop reads CAISRGQGTDTQYF. The CDR3 DNA reads as TGTGCCATCAGTCGAGGACAGGGCACAGATACGCAGTATTTT.

This clone was picked up many times. This chain uses TRBV27 with TRBJ2-7; D might be TRBD1 or TRBD2, each matching 6 bases. From germline, CDR1 is MNHEY and CDR2 SMNVEV (reference sequence). V lost 11 bases to trimming and J lost 1 base, with 18 bases between them. CDR3 length: 14 amino acids. The CDR3 reads CALRGEALSYEQYF. The DNA for the CDR3 is TGTGCCCTGAGGGGGGAGGCCCTTTCCTACGAGCAGTACTTC.

J is TRBJ2-7 and V is TRBV7-8; 7 bases line up with TRBD1. J gave up 5 bases and V 4 bases, and 14 bases lay outside the gene matches. The germline gives CDR1 SGHVS, CDR2 FQNEAQ. CDR3 size: 16 residues. This CDR3 reads CASSSVGKQGTHEQYF. The CDR3 DNA reads as TGTGCCAGCAGCTCTGTCGGGAAACAGGGGACCCACGAGCAGTACTTC. Filled out from reference TRBV7-8 and TRBJ2-7, the complete variable domain reads GAGVSQSPRYKVAKRGQDVALRCDPISGHVSLFWYQQALGQGPEFLTYFQNEAQLDKSGLPSDRFFAERPEGSVSTLKIQRTQQEDSAVYLCASSSVGKQGTHEQYFGPGTRLTVT.

A note on this clone: This CDR3 is also generated by other DNA sequences in the sample. The chain joins TRBV7-9 to TRBJ1-1; D uncertain. Germline V gene data show CDR1 as SEHNR and CDR2 as FQNEAQ (reference sequence). This CDR3 has 14 residues. Trimming removed 1 base at V and 3 bases at J, with 9 bases between. The CDR3 DNA sequence: TGTGCCAGCAGCTTAGTGGAGGGTTACACTGAAGCTTTCTTT. Amino acids: CASSLVEGYTEAFF.

This clone was counted a few times. This chain uses TRBV7-9 with TRBJ2-7, with 7 positions matching TRBD2. The germline gives CDR1 SEHNR, CDR2 FQNEAQ (reference sequence). The CDR3 runs 15 residues. V was pared by 0 bases and J by 3 bases, with 5 bases of the junction left unmatched. The CDR3 loop is CASSLAWGGNYEQYF. The CDR3 DNA sequence: TGTGCCAGCAGCTTAGCGTGGGGAGGGAACTACGAGCAGTACTTC.